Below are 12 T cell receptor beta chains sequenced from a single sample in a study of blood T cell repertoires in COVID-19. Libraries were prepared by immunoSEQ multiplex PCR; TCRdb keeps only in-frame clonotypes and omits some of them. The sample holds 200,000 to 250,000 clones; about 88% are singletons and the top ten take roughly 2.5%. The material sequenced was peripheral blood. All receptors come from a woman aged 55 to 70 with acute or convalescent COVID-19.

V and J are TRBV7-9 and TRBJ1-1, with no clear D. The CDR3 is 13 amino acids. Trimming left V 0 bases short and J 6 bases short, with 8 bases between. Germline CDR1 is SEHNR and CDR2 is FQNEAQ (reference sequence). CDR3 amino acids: CASSLAAGAEAFF. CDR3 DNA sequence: TGTGCCAGCAGCTTAGCGGCCGGGGCTGAAGCTTTCTTT.

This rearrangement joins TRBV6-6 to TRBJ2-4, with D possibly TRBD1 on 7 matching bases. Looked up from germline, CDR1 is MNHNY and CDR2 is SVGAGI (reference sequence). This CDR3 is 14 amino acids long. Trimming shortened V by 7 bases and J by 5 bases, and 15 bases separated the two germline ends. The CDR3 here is CASIYQGGQNIQYF. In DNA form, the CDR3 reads TGTGCCAGCATTTATCAGGGGGGCCAAAACATTCAGTACTTC.

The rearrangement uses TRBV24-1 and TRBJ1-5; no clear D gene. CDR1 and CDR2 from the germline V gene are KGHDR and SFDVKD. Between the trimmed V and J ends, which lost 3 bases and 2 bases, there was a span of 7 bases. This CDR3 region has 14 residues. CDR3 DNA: TGTGCCACCAGTGATGCGTACCGCAATCAGCCCCAGCATTTT. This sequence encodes CATSDAYRNQPQHF.

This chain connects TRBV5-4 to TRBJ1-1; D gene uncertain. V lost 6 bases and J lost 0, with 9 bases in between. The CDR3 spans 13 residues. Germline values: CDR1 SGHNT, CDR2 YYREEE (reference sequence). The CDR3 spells CASTWALNTEAFF. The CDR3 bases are TGTGCCAGCACCTGGGCGTTGAACACTGAAGCTTTCTTT. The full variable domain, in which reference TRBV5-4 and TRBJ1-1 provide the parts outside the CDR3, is ETGVTQSPTHLIKTRGQQVTLRCSSQSGHNTVSWYQQALGQGPQFIFQYYREEENGRGNFPPRFSGLQFPNYSSELNVNALELDDSALYLCASTWALNTEAFFGQGTRLTVV.

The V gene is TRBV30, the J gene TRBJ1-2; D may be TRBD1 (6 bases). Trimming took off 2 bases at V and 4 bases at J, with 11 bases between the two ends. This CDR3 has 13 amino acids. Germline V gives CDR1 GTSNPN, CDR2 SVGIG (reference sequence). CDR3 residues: CAWSITGTYGYTF. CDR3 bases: TGTGCCTGGAGTATTACAGGGACCTATGGCTACACCTTC.

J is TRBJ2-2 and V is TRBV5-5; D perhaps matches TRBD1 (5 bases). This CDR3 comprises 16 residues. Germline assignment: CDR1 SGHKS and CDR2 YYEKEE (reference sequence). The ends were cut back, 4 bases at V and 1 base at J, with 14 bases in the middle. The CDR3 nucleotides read TGTGCCAGCAGCACCGGACACGTTCTGAACACCGGGGAGCTGTTTTTT. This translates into CASSTGHVLNTGELFF.

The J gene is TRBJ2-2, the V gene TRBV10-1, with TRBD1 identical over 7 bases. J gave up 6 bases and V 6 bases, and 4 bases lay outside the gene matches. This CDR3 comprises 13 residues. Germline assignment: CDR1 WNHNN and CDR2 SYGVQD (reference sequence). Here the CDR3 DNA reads TGCGCCAGCAGACAGGGGCGAGCCGGGGAGCTGTTTTTT. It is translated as CASRQGRAGELFF.

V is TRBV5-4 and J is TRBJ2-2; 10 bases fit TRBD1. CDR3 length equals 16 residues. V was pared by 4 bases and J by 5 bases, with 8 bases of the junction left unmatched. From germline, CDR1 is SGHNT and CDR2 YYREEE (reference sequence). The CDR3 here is CASSPARDRGTGELFF. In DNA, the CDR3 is TGTGCCAGCAGCCCCGCTAGGGACAGGGGAACCGGGGAGCTGTTTTTT. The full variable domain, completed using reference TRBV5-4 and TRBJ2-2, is ETGVTQSPTHLIKTRGQQVTLRCSSQSGHNTVSWYQQALGQGPQFIFQYYREEENGRGNFPPRFSGLQFPNYSSELNVNALELDDSALYLCASSPARDRGTGELFFGEGSRLTVL.

The CDR3 region has the DNA TGTGCCAGCTCACCTGGGCAGGGGTCTTATGAAAAACTGTTTTTT. As protein: CASSPGQGSYEKLFF. The V call is TRBV18, the J call TRBJ1-4, with a weak D call TRBD1 (6 bases). This CDR3 has 15 amino acids. V was cut by 3 bases and J by 6 bases, with 14 bases left in between. CDR1 is KGHSH, CDR2 LQKENI, per germline. Combining the CDR3 with reference TRBV18 and TRBJ1-4 gives the whole variable domain NAGVMQNPRHLVRRRGQEARLRCSPMKGHSHVYWYRQLPEEGLKFMVYLQKENIIDESGMPKERFSAEFPKEGPSILRIQQVVRGDSAAYFCASSPGQGSYEKLFFGSGTQLSVL.

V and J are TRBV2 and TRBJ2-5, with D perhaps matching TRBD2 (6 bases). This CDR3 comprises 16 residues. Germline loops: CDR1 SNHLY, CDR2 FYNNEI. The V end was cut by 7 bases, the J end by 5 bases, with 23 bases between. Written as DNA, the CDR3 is TGTGCCAGCACCCCCGATCAGCCCTCAAGCGGGGAGACCCAGTACTTC. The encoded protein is CASTPDQPSSGETQYF. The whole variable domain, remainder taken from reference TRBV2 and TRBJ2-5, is EPEVTQTPSHQVTQMGQEVILRCVPISNHLYFYWYRQILGQKVEFLVSFYNNEISEKSEIFDDQFSVERPDGSNFTLKIRSTKLEDSAMYFCASTPDQPSSGETQYFGPGTRLLVL.

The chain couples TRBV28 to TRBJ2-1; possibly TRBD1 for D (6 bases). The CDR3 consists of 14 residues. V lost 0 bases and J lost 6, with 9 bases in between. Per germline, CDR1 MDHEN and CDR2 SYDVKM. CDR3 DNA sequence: TGTGCCAGCAGTTTATGGGGGGCGGCCAATGAGCAGTTCTTC. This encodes CASSLWGAANEQFF.

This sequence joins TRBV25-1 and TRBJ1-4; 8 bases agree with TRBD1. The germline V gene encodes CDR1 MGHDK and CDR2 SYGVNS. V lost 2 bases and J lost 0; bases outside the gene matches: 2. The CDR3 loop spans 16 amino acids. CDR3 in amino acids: CASSERQGPTNEKLFF. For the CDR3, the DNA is TGTGCCAGCAGTGAACGACAGGGGCCAACTAATGAAAAACTGTTTTTT.